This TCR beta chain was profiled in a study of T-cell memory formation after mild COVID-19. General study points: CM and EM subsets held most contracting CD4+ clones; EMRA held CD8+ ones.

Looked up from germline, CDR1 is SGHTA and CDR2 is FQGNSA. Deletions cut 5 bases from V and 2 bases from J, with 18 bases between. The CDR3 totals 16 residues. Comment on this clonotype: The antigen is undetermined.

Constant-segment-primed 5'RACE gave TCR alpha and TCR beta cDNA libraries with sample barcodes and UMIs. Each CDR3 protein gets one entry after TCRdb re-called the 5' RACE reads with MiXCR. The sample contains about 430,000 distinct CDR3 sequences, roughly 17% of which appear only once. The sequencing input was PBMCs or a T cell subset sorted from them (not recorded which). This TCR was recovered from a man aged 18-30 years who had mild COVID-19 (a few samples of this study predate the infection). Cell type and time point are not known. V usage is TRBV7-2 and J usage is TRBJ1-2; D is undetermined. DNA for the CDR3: TGTGCCAGCAGCCCCCGGCCCGTCACCGTAAACTATGGCTACACCTTC. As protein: CASSPRPVTVNYGYTF.